The 27 T cell receptor beta chains listed next were all sequenced from one sample in a study of T-cell memory formation after mild COVID-19. TCRdb re-analysed the 5' RACE reads in MiXCR, keeping a single row per CDR3 protein. This sample yields around 320,000 distinct CDR3 sequences, of which 15% to 20% are seen a single time; 21% belongs to the top ten. The sequencing sample was made of PBMCs or a T cell subset sorted from them (not recorded which). The receptors stem from a man in his late teens or twenties who had mild COVID-19 (a few samples of this study predate the infection). Cell type and time point are not known.

Only a few counts were recorded for this clonotype. This chain joins TRBV18 and TRBJ1-5, with D tentatively TRBD1 (6 bases). Germline V gene data show CDR1 as KGHSH and CDR2 as LQKENI. The CDR3 sequence is 13 residues long. V lost 4 bases and J lost 7, with 11 bases in between. The CDR3 region is CASSLQGWQPQHF. DNA for the CDR3: TGTGCCAGCTCACTACAGGGATGGCAGCCCCAGCATTTT. The full variable domain, in which reference TRBV18 and TRBJ1-5 provide the parts outside the CDR3, is NAGVMQNPRHLVRRRGQEARLRCSPMKGHSHVYWYRQLPEEGLKFMVYLQKENIIDESGMPKERFSAEFPKEGPSILRIQQVVRGDSAAYFCASSLQGWQPQHFGDGTRLSIL.

The J gene is TRBJ1-5, the V gene TRBV5-1; TRBD1 agrees at 10 bases. V dropped 3 bases and J dropped 4; count of bases not matched to a gene: 10. The germline gives CDR1 SGHRS, CDR2 YFSETQ. The CDR3 totals 17 residues. The CDR3 bases are TGCGCCAGCAGCTCGAAAACTATGGGACAGGGGAATCAGCCCCAGCATTTT. Its translation: CASSSKTMGQGNQPQHF.

This clonotype has just a few counts. V is TRBV7-2 and J is TRBJ2-2; D gene unclear. The CDR3 sequence is 13 residues long. The V end lost 2 bases, the J end lost 3 bases, and 4 bases lay between the germline ends. Germline values: CDR1 SGHTA, CDR2 FQGNSA. This CDR3 is CASSLMDTGELFF. Written as DNA, the CDR3 is TGTGCCAGCAGCTTAATGGACACCGGGGAGCTGTTTTTT.

This clonotype was seen more than once but under ten times. The chain uses TRBV6-5 and TRBJ1-3; no reliable D call. This CDR3 is 14 amino acids long. Trimming cost V 5 bases and J 0 bases, with 8 bases left between them. Per the germline V gene, CDR1 is MNHEY and CDR2 is SVGAGI. CDR3 sequence: CASSTVNSGNTIYF. The CDR3 DNA sequence: TGTGCCAGCAGTACGGTGAACTCTGGAAACACCATATATTTT.

The chain combines TRBV20-1 with TRBJ2-3, with D hard to call. The V end lost 0 bases, the J end lost 5 bases, and 9 bases lay between the germline ends. CDR1 is DFQATT, CDR2 SNEGSKA, per germline (reference sequence). The CDR3 has 13 amino acids. CDR3 sequence: CSARDYWKDTQYF. CDR3 nucleotide sequence: TGCAGTGCTAGAGATTACTGGAAAGATACGCAGTATTTT.

This clonotype turned up a few times. J is TRBJ2-6 and V is TRBV4-1; either TRBD1 or TRBD2 may fit D (6 bases each). The CDR3 consists of 16 residues. Germline lookup yields CDR1 MGHRA and CDR2 YSYEKL. Trimming removed 1 base at V and 3 bases at J, with 10 bases between. For the CDR3, the DNA is TGCGCCAGCAGCCAAGGGGGGGCGCGTGGGGCCAACGTCCTGACTTTC. Translating gives CASSQGGARGANVLTF.

CDR3 coding DNA: TGTGCCAGTAGTTCCCCCCCCGGCGTGGGGTACAATGAGCAGTTCTTC. Amino acids: CASSSPPGVGYNEQFF. V is TRBV19 and J is TRBJ2-1; no clear D gene. Trimming left V 5 bases short and J 4 bases short, with 18 bases between. Germline lookup yields CDR1 LNHDA and CDR2 SQIVND (reference sequence). The CDR3 has 16 residues.

This clonotype was observed a few times. CDR3 DNA: TGTGCCAGCCGATCGCAAGGACTAGCAGAGACCCAGTACTTC. Protein product: CASRSQGLAETQYF. The chain combines TRBV27 with TRBJ2-5, with 8 bases matching TRBD2. The CDR3 spans 14 residues. Unmatched junction bases numbered 9, after V lost 8 bases and J lost 4 bases. CDR1 is MNHEY and CDR2 is SMNVEV in the germline V gene (reference sequence).

The chain carries TRBV4-1 and TRBJ1-1, with D possibly being TRBD1 (5 bases). Germline-derived CDR1 and CDR2 are MGHRA and YSYEKL. The CDR3 contains 17 residues. V was shortened by 4 bases and J by 2 bases, with 20 bases between the two germline ends. The CDR3 here is CASSRIYGGSGNTEAFF. In nucleotides, the CDR3 is TGCGCCAGCAGCCGCATCTACGGGGGGAGTGGAAACACTGAAGCTTTCTTT.

This chain uses TRBV5-4 with TRBJ2-2, with D uncertain. Looked up from germline, CDR1 is SGHNT and CDR2 is YYREEE (reference sequence). Trimming pared 1 base from V and 3 bases from J, leaving 10 bases between. The CDR3 is made up of 15 amino acids. CDR3 protein: CASSLYDPYTGELFF. The CDR3 bases are TGTGCCAGCAGCTTGTACGACCCATACACCGGGGAGCTGTTTTTT. The complete variable domain, with remaining parts taken from reference TRBV5-4 and TRBJ2-2, reads ETGVTQSPTHLIKTRGQQVTLRCSSQSGHNTVSWYQQALGQGPQFIFQYYREEENGRGNFPPRFSGLQFPNYSSELNVNALELDDSALYLCASSLYDPYTGELFFGEGSRLTVL.

This clonotype showed up many times. This chain joins TRBV5-1 and TRBJ2-3; 9 bases map to TRBD2. There are 15 residues in the CDR3. The trim removed 3 bases at V and 1 base at J, leaving 3 bases unmatched. CDR1 and CDR2 (germline): SGHRS, YFSETQ. The CDR3 spells CASSSPSGGTDTQYF. The CDR3 DNA sequence: TGCGCCAGCAGCTCCCCTAGCGGGGGCACAGATACGCAGTATTTT.

The chain is built from TRBV7-9 and TRBJ2-3; D gene unclear. Germline CDR1 reads SEHNR; CDR2 reads FQNEAQ (reference sequence). The CDR3 consists of 17 residues. Trimming left V 4 bases short and J 2 bases short, with 19 bases between. CDR3 nucleotides: TGTGCCAGCAGCTCCCCCCGGGCTCTCAGGTACACAGATACGCAGTATTTT. Its protein product is CASSSPRALRYTDTQYF.

This clonotype was counted only a few times. This sequence joins TRBV19 and TRBJ2-2; D is undetermined. Germline V CDR1 and CDR2: LNHDA, SQIVND (reference sequence). The ends were cut back, 4 bases at V and 9 bases at J, with 6 bases in the middle. The CDR3 has 11 residues. This chain's CDR3 is CASSRPRELFF. The DNA of the CDR3 is TGTGCCAGTAGTAGGCCGAGGGAGCTGTTTTTT.

This clonotype has only a few counts. V is TRBV4-3 and J is TRBJ2-7; D perhaps matches TRBD1 (6 bases). Deletions cut 0 bases from V and 4 bases from J, with 13 bases between. This CDR3 comprises 15 residues. Germline CDR1 is LGHNA and CDR2 is YSLEER. The CDR3 sequence: CASSQDVDRVYEQYF. The CDR3 DNA reads as TGCGCCAGCAGCCAAGACGTGGACAGAGTATACGAGCAGTACTTC.

The V call is TRBV5-1, the J call TRBJ2-1; possibly TRBD2 for D (6 bases). Germline V CDR1 and CDR2: SGHRS, YFSETQ. The ends were cut back, 4 bases at V and 9 bases at J, with 14 bases in the middle. This CDR3 contains 13 residues. The DNA of the CDR3 is TGCGCCAGCAGCCCCCAAGTCGGGGGTGAGCAGTTCTTC. Translated: CASSPQVGGEQFF.

The J gene is TRBJ1-6, the V gene TRBV4-3; possible D gene TRBD1, 5 bases. The CDR3 has 17 amino acids. The V end was cut by 0 bases, the J end by 8 bases, with 17 bases between. Germline V CDR1 and CDR2: LGHNA, YSLEER. Here the CDR3 DNA reads TGCGCCAGCAGCCAAGAGGGTTCGTCCTGGGGGGATTCACCCCTCCACTTT. It encodes CASSQEGSSWGDSPLHF.

This clonotype appeared a few times. V gene TRBV27 combines with J gene TRBJ2-3; 7 bases are a match to TRBD2. Germline V gene lookup returns CDR1 MNHEY and CDR2 SMNVEV (reference sequence). The CDR3 has 15 amino acids. V trimming: 10 bases; J trimming: 0 bases; junction bases outside the gene matches: 10. CDR3 DNA: TGTGCCACCAGCCGGAGCGGGGTGAGCACAGATACGCAGTATTTT. Translation: CATSRSGVSTDTQYF.

This clonotype came up a few times. J is TRBJ2-5 and V is TRBV7-2; TRBD2 aligns across 15 bases. Trimming at V came to 6 bases and at J to 5 bases, leaving 7 bases not matched to a gene. Germline CDR1 and CDR2: SGHTA and FQGNSA. This CDR3 region has 16 residues. The CDR3 region is CASSRTSGGAGETQYF. CDR3 nucleotide sequence: TGTGCCAGCAGTCGGACTAGCGGGGGGGCCGGGGAGACCCAGTACTTC.

The chain links TRBV7-2 to TRBJ1-2; D is undetermined. This CDR3 spans 14 amino acids. The germline V and J ends were trimmed by 7 bases and 7 bases, with 19 bases remaining between them. The germline V gene has CDR1 SGHTA and CDR2 FQGNSA. The CDR3 region is CASTPPTDVRGYTF. For the CDR3, the DNA is TGTGCCAGCACCCCACCCACCGACGTTCGTGGCTACACCTTC.

This clonotype was detected a few times. The V and J genes are TRBV7-9 and TRBJ2-1, with TRBD1 as a possible D gene (6 bases). Trimming cost V 7 bases and J 8 bases, with 15 bases left between them. The CDR3 has 13 amino acids. Germline CDR1 reads SEHNR; CDR2 reads FQNEAQ (reference sequence). The CDR3 spells CASMTGPVDEQFF. CDR3 nucleotides: TGTGCCAGCATGACAGGTCCGGTTGATGAGCAGTTCTTC.

The chain carries TRBV4-3 and TRBJ1-4, with D unclear. The CDR3 has 15 amino acids. V was cut by 3 bases and J by 4 bases, with 12 bases left in between. CDR1 and CDR2 from the germline V gene are LGHNA and YSLEER. CDR3 nucleotide sequence: TGCGCCAGCAGCCAGGTCCAAGCCTTTAATGAAAAACTGTTTTTT. Encoded protein: CASSQVQAFNEKLFF.

This clonotype turned up a few times. The chain uses TRBV6-5 and TRBJ2-7, with 9 bases lining up with TRBD1. The CDR3 has 14 amino acids. The ends lost 5 bases at V and 4 bases at J; junction bases unmatched: 6. Germline loops: CDR1 MNHEY, CDR2 SVGAGI. CDR3 bases: TGTGCCAGCAGTCCCGGGACAGGGAAATACGAGCAGTACGTC. This codes for CASSPGTGKYEQYV.

This clonotype was detected only a few times. J is TRBJ1-1 and V is TRBV12-3 or TRBV12-4; the match to TRBD1 covers 7 bases. CDR3 length: 14 residues. After removal of 3 bases from V and 6 bases from J, the junction contained 7 bases not matched to a gene. The CDR3 bases are TGTGCCAGCAGTTTCCTTCGACAGGGTTCTGAAGCTTTCTTT. It yields the protein CASSFLRQGSEAFF.

The genes are TRBV7-8 and TRBJ1-1; 8 bases agree with TRBD1. The CDR3 totals 12 residues. In germline, CDR1 is SGHVS, CDR2 FQNEAQ. Trimming took 4 bases from V and 7 from J; bases not matched to a gene: 2. The CDR3 reads CASSSTGGEAFF. The CDR3 nucleotides are TGTGCCAGCAGCTCTACAGGGGGTGAAGCTTTCTTT.

This clonotype was counted between two and nine times. The V and J genes are TRBV6-2 or TRBV6-3 and TRBJ1-2, with unresolved D. Deletions cut 2 bases from V and 5 bases from J, with 15 bases between. The germline V gene has CDR1 MNHEY and CDR2 SVGEGT. The CDR3 sequence is 15 residues long. CDR3 bases: TGTGCCAGCAGTTACGGGCTGCCCGGGCTGTATGGCTACACCTTC. Translated, it gives CASSYGLPGLYGYTF.

This clonotype was counted only a few times. V gene TRBV10-1 combines with J gene TRBJ2-3; possibly TRBD1 for D (6 bases). Trimming took 0 bases from V and 6 from J, leaving 10 bases between them. Germline loops: CDR1 WNHNN, CDR2 SYGVQD (reference sequence). The CDR3 runs to 14 residues. The CDR3 spells CASSESYRVDTQYF. The CDR3 DNA reads TGCGCCAGCAGTGAGTCTTACAGGGTCGATACGCAGTATTTT.

This clonotype was recorded a few times. The CDR3 region is CASSFDLSTGELFF. The CDR3 coding sequence is TGCGCCAGCAGCTTCGATTTGTCAACCGGGGAGCTGTTTTTT. V usage is TRBV5-1 and J usage is TRBJ2-2; D remains unclear. Germline CDR1 SGHRS, CDR2 YFSETQ. V gave up 2 bases and J gave up 5 bases, with 10 bases separating them. This CDR3 is 14 amino acids long.